A selection of T cell receptor beta chains follows, all from one sample in a study of neurological immune-mediated disorders. Each CDR3 protein gets one entry after TCRdb re-called the 5' RACE reads with MiXCR. The table has 60,000 or so distinct CDR3 sequences, 3% to 4% seen once. The specimen sequenced was PBMCs. These receptors all come from a woman in her sixties or seventies with multiple sclerosis. The conserved cysteine and the conserved F or W are not part of the CDR3 here. Fields, in order: D gene, clone size, J gene, V gene, CDR3 protein. The D gene is left open where the match is weak. Clone size, where shown, is once, few, many, or a class for clones that have expanded.

D: TRBD1
size: many
J: TRBJ2-7
V: TRBV5-4
CDR3: ASSTYRDRGRLTYEQY

D: -
size: few
J: TRBJ2-7
V: TRBV18
CDR3: ASSPPGFNEQY

D: -
size: -
J: TRBJ2-7
V: TRBV7-2
CDR3: ASGVVSYEQY

D: TRBD2
size: many
J: TRBJ2-1
V: TRBV9
CDR3: ASSVWSGGAGDNEQF

D: TRBD2
size: many
J: TRBJ2-7
V: TRBV20-1
CDR3: SARDFGTRMDEQY

D: TRBD2
size: many
J: TRBJ2-5
V: TRBV20-1
CDR3: SARPPSGNQETQY

D: -
size: many
J: TRBJ1-2
V: TRBV12-3/TRBV12-4
CDR3: ASSLTWDGYT

D: -
size: many
J: TRBJ2-7
V: TRBV7-9
CDR3: ASSLLGLVAYEQY

D: -
size: -
J: TRBJ1-1
V: TRBV3-1
CDR3: ASSHMTGNTEAF

D: -
size: many
J: TRBJ2-3
V: TRBV9
CDR3: ASSVTSSELDTQY

D: TRBD1
size: many
J: TRBJ1-5
V: TRBV7-2
CDR3: ASSFGQGLNQPQH

D: -
size: many
J: TRBJ2-6
V: TRBV20-1
CDR3: SASLWEDRNFLPGANVLT

D: -
size: -
J: TRBJ1-2
V: TRBV28
CDR3: ASSLEAGVPYGYT